Described below is a single T cell receptor (beta chain) sequence and its context. Trimming stripped 2 bases from V and 3 bases from J, with 13 bases between. Germline V gives CDR1 MNHNY, CDR2 SVGAGI (reference sequence). This CDR3 is built from 16 residues. This entry belongs to a study of shared clonotypes between healthy human individuals. Produced via immunoSEQ multiplex PCR; TCRdb's table is partial and in-frame only. The sample lists about 2.4 million clones; 90% to 95% were seen once. This chain joins TRBV6-6 and TRBJ1-4; D call uncertain. The sequence was obtained from a man younger than 35 in good health. Some clones in this sample may be carry-over from other donors' samples. Input material: naive CD4+ T cells from PBMCs. Subset of the sample: CD45RA+ positively selected. CDR3 sequence: CASSYLAGDPNEKLFF. The CDR3 DNA reads TGTGCCAGCAGTTACCTCGCAGGCGACCCTAATGAAAAACTGTTTTTT.